This paragraph covers one T cell receptor (beta chain) sequence. The antigen remains unidentified. Germline V gives CDR1 LGHNA, CDR2 YNFKEQ. The trim removed 4 bases at V and 9 bases at J, leaving 15 bases unmatched. This CDR3 spans 16 amino acids. Libraries were prepared by immunoSEQ multiplex PCR; TCRdb keeps only in-frame clonotypes and omits some of them. The table has tens of thousands of clones, around nine tenths seen once. The sample originates from a study of T cell responses to AZD1222 COVID-19 vaccine. Study results and limitations: The study found Spike-specific TCR breadth and depth rose after two AZD1222 doses. Donor demographics were predominantly white British with a female majority; clonal diversity may be underestimated. Along spike, vaccine-associated CD4 TCRs were found throughout, with dominance at 160-218 and 743-854.

Sequences were derived from peripheral blood, sampled on day 0 of AZD1222 vaccination. This receptor was identified in an adult in good health. This chain uses TRBV4-2 with TRBJ2-1, with 7 bases lining up with TRBD1. In DNA, the CDR3 is TGTGCCAGCAGCCGCGGACAGGCCCTTAAAGGGGGTGAGCAGTTCTTC. It translates to CASSRGQALKGGEQFF.